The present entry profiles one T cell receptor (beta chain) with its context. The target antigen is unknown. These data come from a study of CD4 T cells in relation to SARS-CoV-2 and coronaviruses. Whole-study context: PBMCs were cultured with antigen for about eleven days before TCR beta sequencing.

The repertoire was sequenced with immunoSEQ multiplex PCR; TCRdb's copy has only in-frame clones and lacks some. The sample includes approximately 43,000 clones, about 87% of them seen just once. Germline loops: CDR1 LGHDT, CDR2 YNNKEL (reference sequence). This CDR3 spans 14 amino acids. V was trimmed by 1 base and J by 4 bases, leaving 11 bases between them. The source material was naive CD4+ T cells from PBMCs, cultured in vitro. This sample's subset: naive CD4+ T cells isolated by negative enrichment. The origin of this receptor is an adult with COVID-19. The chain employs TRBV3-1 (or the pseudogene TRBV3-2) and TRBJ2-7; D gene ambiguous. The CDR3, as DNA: TGTGCCAGCAGCCAAGGGTTCCAGAAATACGAGCAGTACTTC. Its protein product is CASSQGFQKYEQYF.